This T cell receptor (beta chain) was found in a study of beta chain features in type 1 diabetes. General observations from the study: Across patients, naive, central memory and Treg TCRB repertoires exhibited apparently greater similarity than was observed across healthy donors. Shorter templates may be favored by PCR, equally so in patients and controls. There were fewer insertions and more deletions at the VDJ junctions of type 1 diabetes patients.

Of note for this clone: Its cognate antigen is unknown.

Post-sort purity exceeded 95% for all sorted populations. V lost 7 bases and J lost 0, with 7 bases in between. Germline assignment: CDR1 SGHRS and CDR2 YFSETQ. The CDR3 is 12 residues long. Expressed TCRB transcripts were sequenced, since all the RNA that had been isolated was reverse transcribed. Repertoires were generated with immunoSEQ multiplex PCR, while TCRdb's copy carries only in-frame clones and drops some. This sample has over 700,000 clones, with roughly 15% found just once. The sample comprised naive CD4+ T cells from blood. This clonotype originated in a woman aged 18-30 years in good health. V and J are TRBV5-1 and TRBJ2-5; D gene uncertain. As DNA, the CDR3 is TGCGCCAGCTACGAGTACCAAGAGACCCAGTACTTC. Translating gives CASYEYQETQYF.